This TCR beta chain was documented in a study of T cell responses to AZD1222 COVID-19 vaccine. Sequencing was performed with immunoSEQ multiplex PCR; in TCRdb, only in-frame clones are kept and a portion is missing. Among roughly 100,000 clones listed, 90% were seen once. A word on this clone: What it recognizes is unknown.

Germline-derived CDR1 and CDR2 are SGHVS and FQNEAQ. The J segment lost 2 bases and the V segment lost 2 bases, leaving 6 bases of the junction unmatched. CDR3 length: 16 residues. Overall study findings and caveats: Clonal diversity was possibly underestimated, and the donors were mostly white British, with more females. The study sampled repertoires only after the peak T cell response.

The clonotype was recovered from an adult in good health. J is TRBJ2-3 and V is TRBV7-8; 8 bases align to TRBD2. Source: peripheral blood, taken on day 0 of AZD1222 vaccination. The CDR3 sequence is CASSLMAGGDTDTQYF. In DNA, the CDR3 is TGTGCCAGCAGCTTAATGGCGGGGGGCGACACAGATACGCAGTATTTT.